The TCR beta chain under discussion was sequenced for a study of sequential checkpoint blockade in melanoma. Across the whole study: First-line arms were nivolumab then ipilimumab, or the reverse, randomized 1:1. Both treatment sequences were followed by maintenance nivolumab.

Treatment in this sample: randomized to nivolumab then ipilimumab (arm A) or the reverse (arm B). No patient had prior DNA-damaging chemotherapy. Sorted cells were live CD3+CD8+, lacking CD19 and CD56, from PBMCs. The assay was immunoSEQ multiplex PCR, and TCRdb's table has in-frame clones only and misses some. The sample has approximately 34,000 clones; just under 85% are singletons. The CDR3 covers 14 residues. The V gene end was trimmed by 4 bases and the J gene end by 6 bases; junction bases not matched to a gene: 5. The germline V gene has CDR1 SGHAT and CDR2 FQNNGV. The rearrangement links TRBV11-2 to TRBJ2-7; 11 bases align to TRBD1. Sequences were derived from CD8+ T cells sorted from blood (inferred from file names), sampled from a patient given nivolumab and ipilimumab in sequence. The sequence was obtained from a human donor with melanoma. The CDR3 DNA reads as TGTGCCAGCAGCTCCGGGACAGGGGGTTTCGAGCAGTACTTC. Translating it yields CASSSGTGGFEQYF.